One sample yielded the 10 T cell receptor beta chains listed below, sequenced in a study of blood T cell repertoires in COVID-19. The table came from immunoSEQ multiplex PCR; TCRdb's copy has only in-frame clones and leaves some out. The sample consists of about 260,000 clones, around four fifths of them appearing once. Source material: peripheral blood. These receptors were collected from a man aged 55 to 69 with acute or convalescent COVID-19.

V usage is TRBV2 and J usage is TRBJ2-5; 8 bases align to TRBD1. The CDR3 totals 15 residues. CDR1 SNHLY and CDR2 FYNNEI come from the germline V gene. V gave up 3 bases and J gave up 2 bases; unmatched junction bases: 5. The CDR3 coding sequence is TGTGCCAGCAGTGATTTAGGACAGGGACAAGAGACCCAGTACTTC. As protein: CASSDLGQGQETQYF.

This rearrangement joins TRBV6-5 to TRBJ1-2; D not resolved. The CDR3 has 14 residues. Germline values: CDR1 MNHEY, CDR2 SVGAGI. V lost 6 bases and J 2 bases, leaving 13 bases between the germline ends. This CDR3 reads CASRLRQVNYGYTF. DNA for the CDR3: TGTGCCAGCAGACTCCGTCAGGTGAACTATGGCTACACCTTC.

The rearrangement uses TRBV10-3 and TRBJ1-2, with D perhaps matching TRBD1 (6 bases). The V gene's germline CDR1 is ENHRY and CDR2 SYGVKD. Trimming cost V 7 bases and J 8 bases, with 17 bases left between them. CDR3 length: 13 amino acids. Written as DNA, the CDR3 is TGTGCCATCACTACGACAGGAGAGGGCGGCTACACCTTC. The encoded protein is CAITTTGEGGYTF.

This rearrangement joins TRBV15 to TRBJ2-3; TRBD2 matches at 9 bases. The J segment lost 3 bases and the V segment lost 4 bases, leaving 2 bases of the junction unmatched. Germline CDR1 LNHNV, CDR2 YYDKDF (reference sequence). The CDR3 has 14 residues. The CDR3: CATSTGLATDTQYF. The CDR3 DNA is TGTGCCACCAGCACGGGACTAGCAACAGATACGCAGTATTTT.

The CDR3: CASGLITGELFF. CDR3 nucleotides: TGTGCCAGCGGACTTATCACCGGGGAGCTGTTTTTT. V gene TRBV28 combines with J gene TRBJ2-2; D possibly corresponds to TRBD2 (5 bases). Germline loops: CDR1 MDHEN, CDR2 SYDVKM. The CDR3 spans 12 residues. Deletions cut 8 bases from V and 4 bases from J, with 8 bases between.

The gene calls are TRBV19 and TRBJ2-1; 11 bases agree with TRBD2. The CDR3 spans 16 residues. V shed 7 bases, J shed 7 bases, and the junction held 12 bases outside the gene matches. In germline, CDR1 is LNHDA, CDR2 SQIVND (reference sequence). CDR3 nucleotide sequence: TGTGCCAGTACCCAACCTCGGCTAGCGGGAGGTAATGAGCAGTTCTTC. Residues: CASTQPRLAGGNEQFF.

The chain employs TRBV5-1 and TRBJ2-5, with 9 positions matching TRBD2. Germline assignment: CDR1 SGHRS and CDR2 YFSETQ. The CDR3 has 16 amino acids. V lost 4 bases, J lost 5 bases, and 12 bases stayed unmatched. The CDR3: CASSPGLAGVAETQYF. CDR3 DNA: TGCGCCAGCAGCCCGGGATTAGCGGGGGTTGCGGAGACCCAGTACTTC. The variable domain in full, with the rest retrieved from reference TRBV5-1 and TRBJ2-5, is KAGVTQTPRYLIKTRGQQVTLSCSPISGHRSVSWYQQTPGQGLQFLFEYFSETQRNKGNFPGRFSGRQFSNSRSEMNVSTLELGDSALYLCASSPGLAGVAETQYFGPGTRLLVL.

The J gene is TRBJ2-7, the V gene TRBV28, with 7 nucleotides matching TRBD1. V lost 6 bases, J lost 3 bases, and 14 bases stayed unmatched. The germline CDR1 and CDR2 sequences are MDHEN and SYDVKM. This CDR3 is 16 amino acids long. The CDR3 is CASRTRGDRGSYEQYF. In DNA form, the CDR3 reads TGTGCCAGCAGAACCCGAGGGGACAGAGGAAGCTACGAGCAGTACTTC.

The genes are TRBV19 and TRBJ1-4; TRBD1 is a possible D gene (6 bases). CDR3 length equals 13 residues. CDR1 is LNHDA, CDR2 SQIVND, per germline (reference sequence). V gave up 10 bases and J gave up 8 bases, with 17 bases separating them. The DNA of the CDR3 is TGTGCCACCGAGGACAGTAGGGAGGAAAAACTGTTTTTT. Translated: CATEDSREEKLFF. The full variable domain, with the rest looked up from reference TRBV19 and TRBJ1-4, is DGGITQSPKYLFRKEGQNVTLSCEQNLNHDAMYWYRQDPGQGLRLIYYSQIVNDFQKGDIAEGYSVSREKKESFPLTVTSAQKNPTAFYLCATEDSREEKLFFGSGTQLSVL.

The chain combines TRBV10-3 with TRBJ2-1; 10 bases align to TRBD2. With V trimmed by 7 bases and J by 9 bases, 15 bases remained unmatched. Germline V gene data show CDR1 as ENHRY and CDR2 as SYGVKD. CDR3 length equals 16 residues. The CDR3 coding sequence is TGTGCCATCAAAGTCGGGTCGTCTAGCGGGAGTGGTGAGCAGTTCTTC. This translates into CAIKVGSSSGSGEQFF.